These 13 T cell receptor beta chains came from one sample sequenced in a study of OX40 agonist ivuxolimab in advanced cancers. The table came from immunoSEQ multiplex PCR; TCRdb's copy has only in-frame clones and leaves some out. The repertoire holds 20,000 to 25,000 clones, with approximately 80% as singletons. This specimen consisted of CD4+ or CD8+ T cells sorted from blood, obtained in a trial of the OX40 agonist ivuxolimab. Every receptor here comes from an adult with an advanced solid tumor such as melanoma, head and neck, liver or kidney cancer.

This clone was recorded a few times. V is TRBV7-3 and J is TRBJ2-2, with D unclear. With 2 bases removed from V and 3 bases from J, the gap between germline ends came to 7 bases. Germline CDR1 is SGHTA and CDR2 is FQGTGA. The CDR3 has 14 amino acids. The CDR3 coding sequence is TGTGCCAGCAGCTTACTCTCCTACACCGGGGAGCTGTTTTTT. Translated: CASSLLSYTGELFF.

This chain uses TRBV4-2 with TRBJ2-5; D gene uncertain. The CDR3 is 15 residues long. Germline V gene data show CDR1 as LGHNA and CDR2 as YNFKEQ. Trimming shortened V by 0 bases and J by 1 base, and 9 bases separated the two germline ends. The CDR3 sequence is CASSQDRGSQETQYF. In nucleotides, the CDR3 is TGTGCCAGCAGCCAAGATCGCGGTAGCCAAGAGACCCAGTACTTC.

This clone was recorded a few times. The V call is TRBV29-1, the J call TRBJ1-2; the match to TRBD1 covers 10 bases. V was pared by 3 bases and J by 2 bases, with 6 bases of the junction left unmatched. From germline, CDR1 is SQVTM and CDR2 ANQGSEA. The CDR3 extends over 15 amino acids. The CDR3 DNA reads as TGCAGCGTTGATGGGGGGACAGGGGACAACTATGGCTACACCTTC. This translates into CSVDGGTGDNYGYTF.

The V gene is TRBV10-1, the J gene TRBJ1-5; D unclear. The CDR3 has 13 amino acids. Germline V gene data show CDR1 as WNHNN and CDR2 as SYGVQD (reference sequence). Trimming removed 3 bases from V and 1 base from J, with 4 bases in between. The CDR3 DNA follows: TGCGCCAGCAGTGACCGGAGCAATCAGCCCCAGCATTTT. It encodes CASSDRSNQPQHF.

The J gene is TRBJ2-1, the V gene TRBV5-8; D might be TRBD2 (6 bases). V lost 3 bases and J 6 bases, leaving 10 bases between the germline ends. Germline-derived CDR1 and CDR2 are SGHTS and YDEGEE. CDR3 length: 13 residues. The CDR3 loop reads CASSWTMANEQFF. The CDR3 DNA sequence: TGTGCCAGCAGCTGGACTATGGCCAATGAGCAGTTCTTC.

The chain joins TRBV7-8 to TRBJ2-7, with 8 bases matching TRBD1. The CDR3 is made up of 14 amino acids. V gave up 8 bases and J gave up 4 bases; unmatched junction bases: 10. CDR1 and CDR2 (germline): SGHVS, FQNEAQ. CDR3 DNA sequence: TGTGCCAGCGTAGGGACAGGACATGTGTACGAGCAGTACTTC. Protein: CASVGTGHVYEQYF.

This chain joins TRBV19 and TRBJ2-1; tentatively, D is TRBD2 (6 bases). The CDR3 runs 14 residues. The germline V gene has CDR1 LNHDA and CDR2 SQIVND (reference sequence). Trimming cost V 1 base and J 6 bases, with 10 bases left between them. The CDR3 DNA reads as TGTGCCAGTAGTATAGTCCCAGCGGGCAATGAGCAGTTCTTC. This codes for CASSIVPAGNEQFF.

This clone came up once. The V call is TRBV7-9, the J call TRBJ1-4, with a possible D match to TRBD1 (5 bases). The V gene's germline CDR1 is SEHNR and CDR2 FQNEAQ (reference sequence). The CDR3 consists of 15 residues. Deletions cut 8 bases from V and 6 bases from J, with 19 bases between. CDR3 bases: TGTGCCAGCCGAGACAGCTCGGGTACAGATGAAAAACTGTTTTTT. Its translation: CASRDSSGTDEKLFF.

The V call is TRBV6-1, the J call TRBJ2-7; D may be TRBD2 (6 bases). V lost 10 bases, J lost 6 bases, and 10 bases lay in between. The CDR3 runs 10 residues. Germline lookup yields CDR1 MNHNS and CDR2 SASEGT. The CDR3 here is CATSEGEQYF. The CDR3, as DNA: TGTGCCACCTCGGAGGGCGAGCAGTACTTC.

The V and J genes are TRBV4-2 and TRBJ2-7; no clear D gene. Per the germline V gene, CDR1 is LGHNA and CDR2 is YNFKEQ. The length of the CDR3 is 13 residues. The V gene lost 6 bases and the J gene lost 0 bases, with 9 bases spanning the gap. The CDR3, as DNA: TGTGCCAGCAGTGATGCCCTCTCCTACGAGCAGTACTTC. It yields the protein CASSDALSYEQYF.

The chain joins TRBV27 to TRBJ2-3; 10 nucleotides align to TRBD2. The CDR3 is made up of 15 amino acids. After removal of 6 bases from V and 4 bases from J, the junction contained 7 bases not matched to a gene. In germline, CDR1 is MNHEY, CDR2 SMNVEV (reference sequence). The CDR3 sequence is CASRLLAGVSDTQYF. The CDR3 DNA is TGTGCCAGCAGACTCCTAGCGGGAGTATCAGATACGCAGTATTTT.

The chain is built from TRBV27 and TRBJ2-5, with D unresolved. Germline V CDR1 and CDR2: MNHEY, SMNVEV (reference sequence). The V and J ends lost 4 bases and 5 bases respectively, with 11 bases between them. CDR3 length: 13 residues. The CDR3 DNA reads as TGTGCCAGCAGTTATAATAGTTGGGAGACCCAGTACTTC. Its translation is CASSYNSWETQYF.

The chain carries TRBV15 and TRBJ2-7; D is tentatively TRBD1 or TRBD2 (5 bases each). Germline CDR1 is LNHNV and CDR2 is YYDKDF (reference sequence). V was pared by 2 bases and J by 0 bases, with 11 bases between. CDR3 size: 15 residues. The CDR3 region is CATSRPGRSSYEQYF. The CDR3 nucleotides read TGTGCCACCAGCAGACCGGGGCGGTCCTCCTACGAGCAGTACTTC.